Included here is one T cell receptor (beta chain) sequence, with context. Antigen: not known. These data belong to a study of a mutant IDH1 vaccine in newly diagnosed glioma. The CDR3 has 16 amino acids. The germline CDR1 and CDR2 sequences are SGHDN and FVKESK. The V and J ends lost 8 bases and 2 bases respectively, with 20 bases between them. Generated by immunoSEQ multiplex PCR, the TCRdb table keeps only in-frame clones and is missing some. Here the sample spans 58,000 or so clones, about 90% being singletons. Time point: week 35, safety follow-up. The investigators gave 300 ug of mutant IDH1 20-mer peptide in each vaccine dose, together with topical imiquimod.

The gene calls are TRBV14 and TRBJ2-3, with a weak D call TRBD2 (6 bases). This clonotype originated in a man aged 40-55 years with glioma. Sequencing was performed on PBMCs, taken from a glioma patient whose treatment included an IDH1 peptide vaccine. The chain's CDR3 is CASARGTTISTDTQYF. DNA for the CDR3: TGTGCCAGCGCGCGGGGCACTACAATATCCACAGATACGCAGTATTTT.